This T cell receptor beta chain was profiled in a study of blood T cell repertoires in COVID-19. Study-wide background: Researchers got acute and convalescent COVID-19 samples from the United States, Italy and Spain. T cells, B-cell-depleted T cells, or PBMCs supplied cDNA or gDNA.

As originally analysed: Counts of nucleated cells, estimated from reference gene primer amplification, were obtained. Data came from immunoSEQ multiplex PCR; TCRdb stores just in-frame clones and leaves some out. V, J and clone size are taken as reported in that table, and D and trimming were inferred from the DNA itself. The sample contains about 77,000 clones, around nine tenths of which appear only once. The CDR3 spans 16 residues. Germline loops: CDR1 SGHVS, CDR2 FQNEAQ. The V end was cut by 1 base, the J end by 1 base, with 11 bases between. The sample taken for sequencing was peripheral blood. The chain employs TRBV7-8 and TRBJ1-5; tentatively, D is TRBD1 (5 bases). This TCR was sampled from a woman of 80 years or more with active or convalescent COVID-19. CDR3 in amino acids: CASSLVGGWSNQPQHF. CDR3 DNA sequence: TGTGCCAGCAGCTTAGTGGGGGGATGGAGCAATCAGCCCCAGCATTTT.